Given below is one T cell receptor beta chain in context. The antigen remains unidentified. Sequencing used cDNA as its template, made by extracting RNA and reverse transcribing it. Sequencing was performed with immunoSEQ multiplex PCR; in TCRdb, only in-frame clones are kept and a portion is missing. Altogether 270,000 or so clones are present, nearly 60% being singletons, with the ten largest covering around 1.7%. This sample is part of a study of CD8+ T cells in alopecia areata. On the study more broadly: Scoring of treated patients' severity used the percentage of affected scalp area.

This CDR3 contains 15 residues. CDR1 and CDR2 (germline): SGHRS, YFSETQ. V was pared by 1 base and J by 5 bases, with 15 bases between. This sample's treatment: oral pan-JAK inhibitor, 5-10 mg twice daily. General observations from the study: On tofacitinib, scalp clonality and expanded CD8+ clones among top 100 fell significantly.

This rearrangement joins TRBV5-1 to TRBJ1-1; perhaps TRBD1 as D (6 bases). The starting material was CD4+ T cells sorted from blood, obtained at week 24, from a patient treated with tofacitinib. This receptor was identified in a human donor with alopecia areata. In DNA form, the CDR3 reads TGCGCCAGCAGCTTGACAGGGATTAGAGGGACTGAAGCTTTCTTT. Translation gives CASSLTGIRGTEAFF.